This TCR beta chain came from a study of T cell responses to AZD1222 COVID-19 vaccine. Broader study findings: Repertoire sampling was restricted to post-peak T cell response timepoints.

About this clone itself: Its specificity is unknown.

Germline V gene data show CDR1 as SQVTM and CDR2 as ANQGSEA. This CDR3 spans 12 amino acids. Trimming left V 5 bases short and J 4 bases short, with 12 bases between. Sequenced by immunoSEQ multiplex PCR; TCRdb stores in-frame clones only, minus some. The repertoire has 75,000 to 90,000 clones, about 92% of them found once; the top ten carry roughly 4.8%. The chain has TRBV29-1 and TRBJ2-7; D not resolved. The clonotype originates from an adult who received the AZD1222 COVID-19 vaccine. The specimen was peripheral blood, collected 28 days after the second AZD1222 dose. This CDR3 is CSVFGVHYEQYF. In DNA, the CDR3 is TGCAGCGTTTTTGGAGTTCATTACGAGCAGTACTTC.